These T cell receptor beta chains were read from a single sample in a study of blood T cell repertoires in COVID-19. Produced via immunoSEQ multiplex PCR; TCRdb's table is partial and in-frame only. The sample holds 250,000 to 300,000 clones, approximately 91% seen once. Source material: PBMCs or T cells enriched from blood (not recorded which). Source of these receptors: a woman aged 40 to 50 with acute COVID-19. Each CDR3 is given with its conserved first and last residue. D genes are given only for firm matches. Only part of the rows carry a size: once, few, many, or a class if the clone is expanded.

J,size,V,D,CDR3,DNA
TRBJ1-4,few,TRBV18,TRBD1,CASSQARDSREKLFF,TGTGCCAGCTCACAGGCGAGGGACAGTCGTGAAAAACTGTTTTTT
TRBJ1-1,-,TRBV4-1,-,CASSQVGQITEAFF,TGCGCCAGCAGCCAGGTCGGACAAATCACTGAAGCTTTCTTT
TRBJ2-5,-,TRBV19,TRBD1,CATKGQGPGETQYF,TGTGCCACAAAGGGACAGGGGCCGGGAGAGACCCAGTACTTC
TRBJ2-5,-,TRBV12-3/TRBV12-4,TRBD2,CASLGGGSDQYF,TGTGCCAGCCTCGGGGGGGGAAGTGACCAGTACTTC
TRBJ1-1,-,TRBV6-5,-,CASSKGGGTEAFF,TGTGCCAGCAGTAAGGGAGGGGGAACTGAAGCTTTCTTT
TRBJ2-3,-,TRBV5-1,TRBD2,CASSLGSGGPRTDTQYF,TGCGCCAGCAGCCTGGGTAGCGGGGGGCCTCGCACAGATACGCAGTATTTT
TRBJ2-3,-,TRBV7-9,TRBD2,CASGGPAGGPDTQYF,TGTGCCAGCGGAGGTCCAGCGGGGGGGCCAGATACGCAGTATTTT
TRBJ1-1,-,TRBV28,-,CASGSPPVNTEAFF,TGTGCCAGCGGCTCCCCCCCCGTGAACACTGAAGCTTTCTTT
TRBJ1-2,-,TRBV10-3,-,CAISKTENYGYTF,TGTGCCATCAGTAAGACAGAGAACTATGGCTACACCTTC
TRBJ1-1,-,TRBV18,-,CASSFPNTEAFF,TGTGCCAGCTCCTTCCCGAACACTGAAGCTTTCTTT
TRBJ1-3,-,TRBV2,-,CASSRQVSSGNTIYF,TGTGCCAGCAGCCGCCAGGTTAGCTCTGGAAACACCATATATTTT
TRBJ2-5,-,TRBV5-1,-,CASSLASRSQETQYF,TGCGCCAGCAGCTTGGCCTCCCGGTCCCAAGAGACCCAGTACTTC
TRBJ1-1,-,TRBV12-5,TRBD1,CASGFGQGNTEAFF,TGTGCTAGTGGTTTCGGACAGGGGAACACTGAAGCTTTCTTT
TRBJ1-5,-,TRBV19,TRBD1,CASSSGQGYNQPQHF,TGTGCCAGTAGTTCCGGACAGGGTTACAATCAGCCCCAGCATTTT
TRBJ2-1,-,TRBV15,-,CATSERTGNEQFF,TGTGCCACCAGCGAGCGGACGGGGAATGAGCAGTTCTTC
TRBJ2-3,-,TRBV28,-,CASKTGGGTSSDTQYF,TGTGCCAGCAAGACAGGGGGTGGGACTAGCAGCGATACGCAGTATTTT
TRBJ2-7,-,TRBV5-6,TRBD1,CASSPLDRSHEQYF,TGTGCCAGCAGCCCTCTGGACAGGTCCCACGAGCAGTACTTC
TRBJ1-4,-,TRBV5-1,-,CASSLPREKLFF,TGCGCCAGCAGCTTGCCACGGGAAAAACTGTTTTTT
TRBJ2-2,-,TRBV6-5,TRBD2,CASSYGLDDTGELFF,TGTGCCAGCAGTTACGGACTAGACGACACCGGGGAGCTGTTTTTT
TRBJ2-1,-,TRBV5-6,TRBD2,CASSLAGSGGTTNEQFF,TGTGCCAGCAGCTTGGCGGGATCGGGGGGTACCACGAATGAGCAGTTCTTC
TRBJ2-1,-,TRBV20-1,-,CSASDRAGYNEQFF,TGCAGTGCTAGTGATCGTGCGGGTTACAATGAGCAGTTCTTC
TRBJ2-7,-,TRBV10-3,-,CAISQLQGSGGEQYF,TGTGCCATCAGCCAACTACAGGGATCCGGCGGTGAGCAGTACTTC
TRBJ2-5,-,TRBV5-1,TRBD2,CASRSGPGGRETQYF,TGCGCCAGCAGGTCGGGACCGGGGGGTCGAGAGACCCAGTACTTC
TRBJ1-6,-,TRBV25-1,-,CASSDRRPNSPLHF,TGTGCCAGCAGTGACCGGCGGCCTAATTCACCCCTCCACTTT
TRBJ2-2,-,TRBV9,TRBD2,CASSGTSGRPTGELFF,TGTGCCAGCAGCGGAACTAGCGGGAGACCGACCGGGGAGCTGTTTTTT
TRBJ2-2,-,TRBV9,TRBD1,CASSPRDRVGTGELFF,TGTGCCAGCAGCCCCCGGGACAGGGTGGGCACCGGGGAGCTGTTTTTT
TRBJ1-2,-,TRBV27,-,CASSFRASNYGYTF,TGTGCCAGCAGTTTCAGGGCCTCCAACTATGGCTACACCTTC
TRBJ1-6,-,TRBV5-1,TRBD1,CASSPTGSNSPLHF,TGCGCCAGCAGCCCGACAGGGTCTAATTCACCCCTCCACTTT